This TCR beta chain was retrieved from a study of vaccination effects on CD4 cells after COVID-19 (dated by TCRdb to 2022 to 2024). The study in broad terms: Post-vaccine samples across the study were collected a median of 72 days after the second dose, with a range of 14 to 241. SARS-CoV-2 spike-specific CD4+ TCR repertoires were compared before and after mRNA vaccination in COVID-19 convalescent patients and in infection-naive vaccine recipients. The full study included some 10 COVID-19 convalescent patients and several SARS-CoV-2-naive healthy vaccine recipients. Cultures from other donors in the study were sequenced using the Oncomine TCR Beta short-read assay on an Illumina iSeq 100.

A distance of 7 bases separates the germline ends of V and J, which lose 3 bases and 0 bases respectively. CDR1 MNHEY and CDR2 SMNVEV are derived from the germline V gene (reference sequence). Including the terminal cysteine and phenylalanine, the CDR3 comprises 14 residues. Just CDR3 DNA is preserved here, 42 bases in frame from base 1. In the ViraFEST assay, PBMC were stimulated with viral peptide pools, and TCR sequencing was then used to find antigen-specific CD4+ T cell clonotypes based on their expansion. After around 10 days of culture, CD4+ T cells were isolated with the EasySep CD4+ T cell isolation kit. Each participant got two doses of an mRNA SARS-CoV-2 vaccine, either BNT162b2 or mRNA-1273. None of the healthy vaccine recipients had a prior SARS-CoV-2 infection, which was confirmed by nucleocapsid antibody tests that came back negative both before and after vaccination. A few million PBMC per well were cultured in IMDM with 5% human AB serum, 7.5 to 10 IU/ml IL-2 and gentamicin, plus 10 ug/ml peptides. On days 3 and 7, half of the culture medium was replaced with fresh IL-2-containing medium. Unless otherwise noted, each peptide stimulation condition was cultured in triplicate wells. Using Ficoll-Paque Plus gradient centrifugation, PBMC were separated from whole blood and then either used fresh or cryopreserved at -140C. The overlapping peptide pools covered the spike proteins of SARS-CoV-2 as well as those of the common cold coronaviruses HCoV-NL63, HCoV-OC43 and HCoV-229E. Genomic DNA was extracted from cultured CD4+ T cells with the QIAamp micro DNA kit.

The method was the immunoSEQ multiplex PCR assay. DNA from the cultured and isolated CD4+ T cells underwent TCR beta CDR3 sequencing. The source study handled its data this way. Non-productive TCR sequences were removed, reads were trimmed to the CDR3 region, and CDR3s of at least 7 amino acids were retained. Antigen-specific clonotypes were identified with the MANAFEST web app by comparing expansion in peptide wells against reference cultures. To count as positive, a clone had to show expansion at FDR<0.05 compared with the reference and with all other wells, an odds ratio above 5, and a frequency above 0.1% in two replicate wells. A clonotype was called cross-reactive if it was significantly expanded both in SARS-CoV-2 spike wells and in at least one common cold coronavirus spike condition. CDR3 similarity was assessed by Levenshtein distance with the stringdist R package, and unrooted trees were built with ape in R 3.6.1. TCRdb took this table from immuneACCESS and kept in-frame rearrangements with V and J called. Such tables lack part of the clones; where checked against another copy, unresolved V genes explain under half of the gap, and the rest is unexplained. The DNA gave D and trimming, while V, J and clone size come from that table. The sample includes about 59,000 clones, with around four fifths observed a single time. The ten largest clonotypes hold 1.5% to 2% of the sample.

For this clone: The clone's antigen remains unknown. One base away there is no much larger clone; base qualities are not given.

Study-level results and caveats: The study was limited by a small number of convalescent patients, and early post-infection timepoints were lacking. Among healthy vaccine recipients, nearly all vaccine-induced clones were SARS-CoV-2 mono-reactive, and only 1 of 255 was cross-reactive with common cold coronaviruses. Marked clonal contraction was observed in both infection-induced and vaccine-induced clones at late post-vaccination timepoints, consistent with waning T cell responses.

This sequence was found in a human donor who received a COVID-19 vaccine. Sample: CD4+ T cells from PBMCs cultured with HCoV-OC43 spike peptides, taken after COVID-19 vaccination. The label giving this sample's cell subset or site can be read as: HCoV-OC43 spike overlapping peptide pool stimulation. This chain joins TRBV27 to TRBJ2-3; no D segment can be confidently identified. The CDR3 in this case is CASSFRVSTDTQYF. The DNA reads TGTGCCAGCAGTTTTAGGGTTAGCACAGATACGCAGTATTTT.